These 11 T cell receptor beta chains were all obtained from the same sample, sequenced in a study of shared clonotypes between healthy human individuals. TCRdb's copy holds only in-frame clones and misses some; the assay was immunoSEQ multiplex PCR. This table holds 450,000 to 500,000 clones, around 85% found once. The specimen sequenced was PBMCs. The receptors come from a woman aged 40 to 49 in good health. Some clones in this sample may be carry-over from other donors' samples.

V gene TRBV30 combines with J gene TRBJ1-2, with D unclear. CDR3 length: 14 amino acids. The V end was cut by 0 bases, the J end by 4 bases, with 12 bases between. Germline V CDR1 and CDR2: GTSNPN, SVGIG (reference sequence). The CDR3 nucleotides read TGTGCCTGGAGTGTACTTTTGGGAGGCTATGGCTACACCTTC. Translation gives CAWSVLLGGYGYTF.

The rearrangement joins TRBV2 to TRBJ1-2, with 7 bases fitting TRBD1. The J segment lost 3 bases and the V segment lost 7 bases, leaving 11 bases of the junction unmatched. The CDR3 is made up of 15 amino acids. CDR1 and CDR2 from the germline V gene are SNHLY and FYNNEI. CDR3 region: CASTQGTANYYGYTF. CDR3 DNA: TGTGCCAGCACCCAAGGGACAGCGAACTACTATGGCTACACCTTC.

This clone has just one count. This is likely an artifact of a read error, given a far larger clone one base away. The CDR3 ends on some other residue instead of the conserved phenylalanine or tryptophan, so this is likely a read error. This chain joins TRBV5-1 and TRBJ1-5; 7 nucleotides agree with TRBD1. V shed 4 bases, J shed 0 bases, and the junction held 13 bases outside the gene matches. Germline CDR1 and CDR2: SGHRS and YFSETQ. The CDR3 is 18 residues long. The CDR3 sequence: CASSPTVGGASSNQPQHL. As DNA, the CDR3 is TGCGCCAGCAGCCCGACGGTAGGGGGCGCGAGTAGCAATCAGCCCCAGCATTTA.

Concerning this clone: One base separates it from a far larger clone, so it is likely a read error. The sample carries other DNA sequences with the same CDR3. The chain links TRBV27 to TRBJ2-7; 8 bases map to TRBD2. This CDR3 contains 14 residues. Germline lookup yields CDR1 MNHEY and CDR2 SMNVEV (reference sequence). CDR3 sequence: CASNPSGRVYEQYF. Written as DNA, the CDR3 is TGTGCCAGCAACCCCAGCGGGAGAGTCTACGAGCAGTATTTC.

Remarks on this clone: A far larger clone is a single base away, which makes a read error likely. The sample holds other DNA sequences that translate to the same CDR3. The rearrangement joins TRBV25-1 to TRBJ1-2, with 7 bases that match TRBD1. The germline gives CDR1 MGHDK, CDR2 SYGVNS. The CDR3 length is 14 residues. This chain's CDR3 is CASSEVTGTYGYTF. The CDR3 region has the DNA TGTGCCAGCAGTGAAGTGACAGGGACCTATGGCTACACATTC.

J is TRBJ2-5 and V is TRBV4-2; D is undetermined. CDR3 length: 14 residues. Trimming cost V 4 bases and J 2 bases, with 11 bases left between them. The germline V gene encodes CDR1 LGHNA and CDR2 YNFKEQ. CDR3 sequence (DNA): TGTGCCAGCAGCCCCTGGACCGGTCAAGAGACCCAGTACTTC. This translates into CASSPWTGQETQYF.

This clone was detected only a few times. The V gene is TRBV7-2, the J gene TRBJ2-5, with a possible D match to TRBD1 (7 bases). Matching the DNA end better, TRBJ2-7 makes the J call doubtful. Germline CDR1 reads SGHTA; CDR2 reads FQGNSA. The CDR3 is 16 residues long. In nucleotides, the CDR3 is TGTGCCAGCAGCCGCAGCGGCGGGACAGTCTCCTACGAGCAGTACTTC. It translates to CASSRSGGTVSYEQYF.

The J gene is TRBJ2-1, the V gene TRBV29-1, with 7 bases identical to TRBD2. With V trimmed by 4 bases and J by 7 bases, 10 bases remained unmatched. CDR1 is SQVTM, CDR2 ANQGSEA, per germline. The CDR3 length is 14 residues. The DNA for the CDR3 is TGCAGCGTTGGAGCTAGCGGTTATGTAAATGAGCAGTTCTTC. Residues: CSVGASGYVNEQFF.

The rearrangement links TRBV6-1 to TRBJ2-7; no clear D. This CDR3 comprises 13 residues. Germline-derived CDR1 and CDR2 are MNHNS and SASEGT. V was trimmed by 3 bases and J by 2 bases, leaving 8 bases between them. The CDR3 sequence: CASSEPGTYEQYF. The DNA of the CDR3 is TGTGCCAGCAGTGAGCCCGGAACCTACGAGCAGTACTTC.

V and J are TRBV6-5 and TRBJ2-3; TRBD2 is a possible D gene (6 bases). V was trimmed by 5 bases and J by 4 bases, leaving 10 bases between them. The CDR3 is 13 residues long. Germline CDR1 is MNHEY and CDR2 is SVGAGI. The CDR3 sequence: CASSTWGADTQYF. CDR3 coding DNA: TGTGCCAGCAGTACCTGGGGGGCAGATACGCAGTATTTT.

The J gene is TRBJ1-2, the V gene TRBV14, with 9 bases that match TRBD1. CDR3 length equals 15 residues. Germline V gene sequence: CDR1 SGHDN, CDR2 FVKESK. Trimming removed 2 bases from V and 8 bases from J; junction bases left unmatched: 9. CDR3 protein: CASSQLPDRGRGYTF. CDR3 nucleotide sequence: TGTGCCAGCAGCCAACTCCCGGACAGGGGTCGCGGCTACACCTTC.